A single sample gave rise to the 18 T cell receptor beta chains below, sequenced in a study of Ad26.COV2.S vaccination and SARS-CoV-2 variants. The assay was immunoSEQ multiplex PCR, and TCRdb's table has in-frame clones only and misses some. The table lists nearly 95,000 clones, 82% of them singletons. The input for sequencing was peripheral blood, taken after recovery from COVID-19. The receptors come from a human donor who had recovered from COVID-19.

The genes are TRBV19 and TRBJ1-4; 9 bases match TRBD1. The CDR3 is 13 residues long. Germline CDR1 is LNHDA and CDR2 is SQIVND (reference sequence). V shed 7 bases, J shed 8 bases, and the junction held 5 bases outside the gene matches. The CDR3 DNA sequence: TGTGCCAGTAAGGGACAGGGTGCCGAAAAACTGTTTTTT. It is translated as CASKGQGAEKLFF.

This chain joins TRBV6-2 or TRBV6-3 and TRBJ2-7; no clear D. The CDR3 runs to 12 residues. Germline CDR1 MNHEY, CDR2 SVGEGT. V dropped 1 base and J dropped 5 bases, with 6 bases sitting between them. The CDR3 protein is CASSYFPHEQYF. The CDR3 region has the DNA TGTGCCAGCAGTTACTTCCCCCACGAGCAGTACTTC.

In its sample, this clone was seen once. At one boundary the junction diverges from the germline segment, which might be a read error. The genes are TRBV11-1 and TRBJ2-1; the D gene could be TRBD1 or TRBD2 (6 bases each). Germline lookup yields CDR1 SGHAT and CDR2 FQDESV (reference sequence). The length of the CDR3 is 16 residues. The CDR3 sequence is CASSLAEGVSYNERFF. CDR3 sequence (DNA): TGTGCCAGCAGCTTAGCGGAGGGGGTCTCCTACAATGAGCGGTTCTTC.

The chain carries TRBV10-3 and TRBJ1-1; TRBD1 might be the D (6 bases). The length of the CDR3 is 12 residues. In germline, CDR1 is ENHRY, CDR2 SYGVKD. V was trimmed by 7 bases and J by 1 base, leaving 7 bases between them. The CDR3 spells CAIKDRNTEAFF. In DNA form, the CDR3 reads TGTGCCATCAAGGACAGGAACACTGAAGCTTTCTTT.

The V call is TRBV3-1 (or the pseudogene TRBV3-2), the J call TRBJ1-1; D gene ambiguous. Trimming stripped 6 bases from V and 7 bases from J, with 12 bases between. The CDR3 spans 12 residues. From germline, CDR1 is LGHDT and CDR2 YNNKEL (reference sequence). CDR3 sequence (DNA): TGTGCCAGCAGGGATACATGGGATGAAGCTTTCTTT. Translation gives CASRDTWDEAFF.

The CDR3 region is CASSLGRVHTDTQYF. CDR3 DNA sequence: TGTGCCAGCAGCTTAGGAAGGGTCCACACAGATACGCAGTATTTT. This chain joins TRBV7-2 and TRBJ2-3, with D unresolved. Between the trimmed V and J ends, which lost 1 base and 2 bases, there was a span of 10 bases. Germline V gene sequence: CDR1 SGHTA, CDR2 FQGNSA. The length of the CDR3 is 15 residues.

The J gene is TRBJ1-4, the V gene TRBV4-1; D remains ambiguous. The CDR3 totals 15 residues. Germline V CDR1 and CDR2: MGHRA, YSYEKL. Trimming took off 7 bases at V and 3 bases at J, with 15 bases between the two ends. CDR3 sequence reads: CASNKFNGANEKLFF. CDR3 DNA sequence: TGCGCCAGCAACAAATTCAATGGGGCTAATGAAAAACTGTTTTTT.

The gene calls are TRBV12-5 and TRBJ2-2; 7 bases agree with TRBD2. The CDR3 is 19 residues long. Per the germline V gene, CDR1 is LGHNT and CDR2 is FRNRAP. J lost 1 base, V lost 1 base, and 12 bases had no gene match. CDR3 region: CASGLGSGASGMNTGELFF. The CDR3, as DNA: TGTGCTAGTGGTTTGGGATCCGGGGCTAGCGGAATGAACACCGGGGAGCTGTTTTTT.

The chain has TRBV5-1 and TRBJ2-1; 7 bases align to TRBD2. Germline CDR1 and CDR2: SGHRS and YFSETQ. There are 15 residues in the CDR3. The V gene end was trimmed by 4 bases and the J gene end by 6 bases; junction bases not matched to a gene: 10. The CDR3 DNA is TGCGCCAGCAGCCCTGGCGGTGGGAGGGGCAATGAGCAGTTCTTC. Protein: CASSPGGGRGNEQFF.

CDR3 amino acids: CASSAGTGESDTQYF. The CDR3 nucleotides read TGTGCCAGCAGCGCCGGGACAGGGGAGTCAGATACGCAGTATTTT. The chain has TRBV7-9 and TRBJ2-3, with 10 nucleotides matching TRBD1. The CDR3 is 15 residues long. The ends lost 5 bases at V and 4 bases at J; junction bases unmatched: 6. Per the germline V gene, CDR1 is SEHNR and CDR2 is FQNEAQ (reference sequence).

The V gene is TRBV28, the J gene TRBJ2-7; TRBD2 aligns across 8 bases. The V segment lost 0 bases and the J segment 2 bases; nucleotides outside the gene matches: 12. Germline V gene data show CDR1 as MDHEN and CDR2 as SYDVKM. The CDR3 sequence is 18 residues long. Here the CDR3 DNA reads TGTGCCAGCAGTTTATGGAATAGCGGGAATTCACCGCCCTACGAGCAGTACTTC. The encoded protein is CASSLWNSGNSPPYEQYF. The whole variable domain, filled in from reference TRBV28 and TRBJ2-7, reads DVKVTQSSRYLVKRTGEKVFLECVQDMDHENMFWYRQDPGLGLRLIYFSYDVKMKEKGDIPEGYSVSREKKERFSLILESASTNQTSMYLCASSLWNSGNSPPYEQYFGPGTRLTVT.

The J gene is TRBJ2-1, the V gene TRBV7-2; no firm D call. The germline CDR1 and CDR2 sequences are SGHTA and FQGNSA. Trimming stripped 5 bases from V and 0 bases from J, with 11 bases between. The CDR3 loop spans 15 amino acids. CDR3 sequence (DNA): TGTGCCAGCAGCCGGGCCGGTAGCTCCTACAATGAGCAGTTCTTC. Translation: CASSRAGSSYNEQFF.

The chain's CDR3 is CASSLGQGLNNEQFF. The CDR3 coding sequence is TGTGCCAGCAGCTTAGGACAGGGGCTTAACAATGAGCAGTTCTTC. J is TRBJ2-1 and V is TRBV7-8; 8 nucleotides line up with TRBD1. The CDR3 contains 15 residues. Trimming cost V 1 base and J 5 bases; bases outside gene matches: 4. From germline, CDR1 is SGHVS and CDR2 FQNEAQ.

The CDR3 DNA is TGTGCCATCAGGGGCGACAGGGGAATAGTGGACGAGCAGTACTTC. This codes for CAIRGDRGIVDEQYF. The gene calls are TRBV10-3 and TRBJ2-7; 8 positions match TRBD1. The junction had 12 bases not matched to a gene; V was cut back by 6 bases and J by 5 bases. Germline CDR1 reads ENHRY; CDR2 reads SYGVKD. The CDR3 length is 15 residues.

This sequence joins TRBV28 and TRBJ1-4, with 8 positions matching TRBD1. There are 19 residues in the CDR3. Germline V gives CDR1 MDHEN, CDR2 SYDVKM. Trimming removed 4 bases from V and 5 bases from J; junction bases left unmatched: 18. The DNA of the CDR3 is TGTGCCAGCAGTTCCCCATGGACAGGGAGTACCCAGCGGAATGAAAAACTGTTTTTT. Translated: CASSSPWTGSTQRNEKLFF.

This clone was found a few times. The chain carries TRBV19 and TRBJ2-3; a weak D match, TRBD2 (5 bases). Germline loops: CDR1 LNHDA, CDR2 SQIVND (reference sequence). Trimming removed 5 bases from V and 5 bases from J, with 17 bases in between. This CDR3 spans 15 amino acids. CDR3 loop: CASSPRPTRGDTQYF. Written as DNA, the CDR3 is TGTGCCAGTAGTCCCCGCCCTACTCGGGGAGATACGCAGTATTTT.

V and J are TRBV7-9 and TRBJ2-5, with D unresolved. This CDR3 has 11 residues. Trimming cost V 8 bases and J 2 bases, with 6 bases left between them. Germline V gives CDR1 SEHNR, CDR2 FQNEAQ (reference sequence). DNA for the CDR3: TGTGCCAGCGGGATTCAAGAGACCCAGTACTTC. This encodes CASGIQETQYF.

With respect to this clone: The sample holds other DNA sequences that translate to the same CDR3. This chain connects TRBV7-9 to TRBJ2-6, with 7 positions matching TRBD1. Germline values: CDR1 SEHNR, CDR2 FQNEAQ (reference sequence). The trim removed 5 bases at V and 1 base at J, leaving 11 bases unmatched. The length of the CDR3 is 18 residues. CDR3 sequence (DNA): TGTGCCAGCAGCACCACTTGGGACAGACTATCTGGGGCCAACGTCCTGACTTTC. Amino acids: CASSTTWDRLSGANVLTF.